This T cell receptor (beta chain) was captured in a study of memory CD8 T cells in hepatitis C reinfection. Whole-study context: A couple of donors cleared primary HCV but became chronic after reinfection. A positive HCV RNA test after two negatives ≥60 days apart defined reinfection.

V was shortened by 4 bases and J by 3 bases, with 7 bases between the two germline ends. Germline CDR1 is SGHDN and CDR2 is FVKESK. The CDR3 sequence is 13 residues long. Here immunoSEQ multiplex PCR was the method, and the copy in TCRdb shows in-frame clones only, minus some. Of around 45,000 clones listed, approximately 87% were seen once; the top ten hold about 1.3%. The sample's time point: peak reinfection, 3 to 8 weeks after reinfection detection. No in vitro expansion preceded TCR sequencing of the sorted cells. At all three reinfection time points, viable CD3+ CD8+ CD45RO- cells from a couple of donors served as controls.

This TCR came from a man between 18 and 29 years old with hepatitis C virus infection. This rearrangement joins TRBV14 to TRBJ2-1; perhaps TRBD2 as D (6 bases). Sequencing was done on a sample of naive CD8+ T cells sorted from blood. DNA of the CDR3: TGTGCCAGCAGCCGCGGGAACTACAATGAGCAGTTCTTC. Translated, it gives CASSRGNYNEQFF.